This T cell receptor beta chain was profiled in a study of blood T cell repertoires in COVID-19. As for the study in general: Sites in the United States, Italy and Spain provided acute and convalescent COVID-19 samples. Sources were T cells, B-cell-depleted T cells, or PBMCs; the material itself was cDNA or gDNA.

In the original processing: Reference gene primer amplification in the assay estimated nucleated cell counts. The assay was immunoSEQ multiplex PCR, and TCRdb's table has in-frame clones only and misses some. That table furnishes V, J and clone size, whereas the DNA furnished D and trimming. There are fewer than 300,000 clones in the sample; approximately 86% occur only once, and roughly 3.1% lies in the top ten. The ends lost 5 bases at V and 4 bases at J; junction bases unmatched: 16. The CDR3 is made up of 19 amino acids. From germline, CDR1 is SEHNR and CDR2 FQNEAQ (reference sequence). Sequencing was done on a sample of peripheral blood. The rearrangement joins TRBV7-9 to TRBJ2-2, with 10 bases lining up with TRBD1. The receptor was derived from a woman aged 18-29 years with acute or convalescent COVID-19. CDR3 sequence (DNA): TGTGCCAGCAGCCCAGCTCTCTTAAGAGGGACAGGGGCCACCGGGGAGCTGTTTTTT. It specifies CASSPALLRGTGATGELFF.